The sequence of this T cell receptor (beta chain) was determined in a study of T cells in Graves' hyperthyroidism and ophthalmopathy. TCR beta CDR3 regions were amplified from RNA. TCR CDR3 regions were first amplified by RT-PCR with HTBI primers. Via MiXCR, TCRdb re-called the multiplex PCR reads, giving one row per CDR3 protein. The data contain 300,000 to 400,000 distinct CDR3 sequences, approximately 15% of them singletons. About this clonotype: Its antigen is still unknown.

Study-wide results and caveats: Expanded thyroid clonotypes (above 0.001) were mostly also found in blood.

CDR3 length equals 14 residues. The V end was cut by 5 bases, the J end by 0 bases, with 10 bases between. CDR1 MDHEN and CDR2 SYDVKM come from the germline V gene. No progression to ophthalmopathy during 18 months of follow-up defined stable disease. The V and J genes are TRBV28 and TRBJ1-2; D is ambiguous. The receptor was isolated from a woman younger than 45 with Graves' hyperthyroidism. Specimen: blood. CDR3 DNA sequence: TGTGCCAGCAGTCTTCACCCCACTAACTATGGCTACACCTTC. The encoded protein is CASSLHPTNYGYTF.